These 2 T cell receptor beta chains share one sample of origin, sequenced in a study of OX40 agonist ivuxolimab in advanced cancers. The library was prepared using the immunoSEQ multiplex PCR assay. TCRdb carries this immuneACCESS record with in-frame sequences only. Its versions omit some clonotypes, under half of them owing to an unresolved V gene in the studies checked, with the rest unexplained. This sample comprises 65,000 to 95,000 clones, around 87% of them detected only once. The ten biggest clones cover roughly 6.3% of the sample. Sequences were derived from CD4+ or CD8+ T cells sorted from blood, sampled in a trial of the OX40 agonist ivuxolimab. These receptors were collected from an adult with an advanced solid tumor such as melanoma, head and neck, liver or kidney cancer.

This clone was counted only a few times. This rearrangement joins TRBV28 to TRBJ1-5; no clear D gene. The V and J ends lost 3 bases and 3 bases respectively, with 3 bases between them. The germline gives CDR1 MDHEN, CDR2 SYDVKM. The CDR3 runs to 12 residues. The CDR3 region is CASSLTNQPQHF. Written as DNA, the CDR3 is TGTGCCAGCAGTTTGACCAATCAGCCCCAGCATTTT. The full variable domain, with the rest looked up from reference TRBV28 and TRBJ1-5, is DVKVTQSSRYLVKRTGEKVFLECVQDMDHENMFWYRQDPGLGLRLIYFSYDVKMKEKGDIPEGYSVSREKKERFSLILESASTNQTSMYLCASSLTNQPQHFGDGTRLSIL.

The chain couples TRBV2 to TRBJ2-2; the D is unclear. CDR3 length equals 13 residues. V lost 3 bases, J lost 5 bases, and 7 bases lay in between. The germline CDR1 and CDR2 sequences are SNHLY and FYNNEI. The chain's CDR3 is CASSEAPTGELFF. The CDR3 DNA follows: TGTGCCAGCAGTGAGGCTCCAACCGGGGAGCTGTTTTTT.